This T cell receptor (beta chain) was found in a study of OX40 agonist ivuxolimab in advanced cancers. At the level of the study: Patients received ivuxolimab, an agonistic anti-OX40 (CD134) antibody.

Study outcomes and limitations: CD8+ T cells were the subset that, on average, had more expanded clones than CD4+.

Sequencing used immunoSEQ multiplex PCR; TCRdb keeps in-frame clones, though not all of them. Here the sample spans about 79,000 clones, 90% being singletons. V lost 2 bases and J lost 8, with 10 bases in between. Germline V gives CDR1 SGHRS, CDR2 YFSETQ. The CDR3 covers 12 residues. Note on this clone: The antigen remains unidentified.

Systemic immunosuppression or a history of autoimmune disease excluded patients. This rearrangement joins TRBV5-1 to TRBJ1-2; weak D call: TRBD1 (6 bases). The material sequenced was CD4+ or CD8+ T cells sorted from blood, taken in a trial of the OX40 agonist ivuxolimab. The sequence came from an adult with an advanced solid tumor such as melanoma, head and neck, liver or kidney cancer. This CDR3 reads CASSFLGGGYTF. The CDR3 region has the DNA TGCGCCAGCAGCTTTTTGGGGGGCGGCTACACCTTC.